This T cell receptor (beta chain) derives from a study of tumor-infiltrating lymphocytes in primary liver carcinoma. Study information: The patients, men and women alike, were aged 30 to 69 years. Tumors measured roughly 4 to 10 cm and were stage T1-T3 N0M0. The study obtained roughly 3.5 to 7.13 million productive TCRbeta reads per sample, similar across tissue types.

The input was approximately 500 ng total RNA; TCR beta cDNA was made from it with a constant-region primer. Slightly modified ARM-PCR served as the procedure for the TCR beta libraries. These libraries came from three rounds of nested multiplex PCR. TRBV1-TRBV30 forward primers and a C-beta reverse primer were used in the first two PCR rounds, which each ran for about 10 cycles. TCRdb used MiXCR to reprocess the multiplex PCR reads, holding one entry per CDR3 protein. The sample shows 95,000 to 100,000 distinct CDR3 sequences, about 70% of them seen only once. The CDR3 extends over 17 amino acids. Trimming left V 0 bases short and J 15 bases short, with 28 bases between. Germline CDR1 reads MGHRA; CDR2 reads YSYEKL. The tissue used was unsorted bulk material of about 19-33 mg. RNA and DNA were co-extracted from it with the AllPrep DNA/RNA mini kit.

The genes are TRBV4-1 and TRBJ2-3, with TRBD2 as a possible D gene (6 bases). The sample was liver tumor tissue from sampling region 2. Described subset: tumor region T2, inferior pole. The sequence was obtained from a woman in her sixties or seventies with primary liver carcinoma and hepatitis B virus infection. CDR3 coding DNA: TGCGCCAGCAGCCAAGAATCACCGGGAGAGAGCACAGATACGAAATATTTT. It codes for CASSQESPGESTDTKYF.